The entry that follows covers one T cell receptor (beta chain) sequence. Patients from Seattle were sampled longitudinally, starting during active infection. The data were obtained in a study of blood T cell repertoires in COVID-19. About the study: Samples taken during acute and convalescent COVID-19 were collected in the United States, Italy and Spain. In each case, the material was cDNA or gDNA derived from T cells, B-cell-depleted T cells, or PBMCs.

The germline CDR1 and CDR2 sequences are SGHDN and FVKESK. The V gene lost 0 bases and the J gene lost 1 base, with 13 bases spanning the gap. The CDR3 loop spans 17 amino acids. As originally analysed: Estimation of nucleated cell counts relied on the amplification of reference gene primers. Sequenced by immunoSEQ multiplex PCR; TCRdb stores in-frame clones only, minus some. That table is the source of V, J and clone size, and D and trimming were worked out from the DNA. The sample has 250,000 to 400,000 clones, approximately 88% seen once; the top ten hold 1.5% to 2%. The receptor's source is a woman aged 30 to 39 with COVID-19, enrolled during active disease. The genes are TRBV14 and TRBJ1-5, with D perhaps matching TRBD1 (6 bases). The sample taken for sequencing was peripheral blood. This CDR3 reads CASSQDIGTRSNQPQHF. CDR3 in DNA: TGTGCCAGCAGCCAAGATATAGGGACAAGGAGCAATCAGCCCCAGCATTTT.